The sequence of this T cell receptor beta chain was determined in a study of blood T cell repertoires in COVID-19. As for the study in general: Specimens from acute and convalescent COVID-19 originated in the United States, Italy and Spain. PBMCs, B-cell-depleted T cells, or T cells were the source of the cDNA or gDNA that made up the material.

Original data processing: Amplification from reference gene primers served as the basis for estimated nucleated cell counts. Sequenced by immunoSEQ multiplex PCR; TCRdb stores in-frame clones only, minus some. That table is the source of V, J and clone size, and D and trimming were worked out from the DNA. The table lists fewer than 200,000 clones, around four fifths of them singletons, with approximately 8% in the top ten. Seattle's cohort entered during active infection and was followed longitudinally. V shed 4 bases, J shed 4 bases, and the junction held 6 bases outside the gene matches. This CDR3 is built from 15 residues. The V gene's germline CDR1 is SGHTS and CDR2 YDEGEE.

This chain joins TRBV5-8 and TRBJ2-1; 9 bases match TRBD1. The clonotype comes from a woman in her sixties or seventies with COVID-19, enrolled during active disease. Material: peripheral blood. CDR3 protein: CASSRGQGPYNEQFF. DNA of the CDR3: TGTGCCAGCAGCCGGGGACAGGGCCCTTACAATGAGCAGTTCTTC.